This entry lists 27 T cell receptor beta chains sequenced from one sample in a study of early T cells in non-severe SARS-CoV-2 infection. TCRdb reanalysed the 5' RACE reads using MiXCR and keeps one entry per CDR3 protein. The table has 85,000 to 100,000 distinct CDR3 sequences, approximately 10% seen once; the top ten hold 4.7%. Here the sequenced sample was whole blood, taken at baseline. These receptors came from an adult who was a healthcare worker with PCR-confirmed SARS-CoV-2 infection or an uninfected control (not recorded which).

The chain has TRBV12-3 or TRBV12-4 and TRBJ2-1; D is uncertain. This CDR3 has 12 amino acids. Deletions cut 4 bases from V and 7 bases from J, with 8 bases between. The CDR3 DNA follows: TGTGCCAGCAGTTCCCCCTGGAATGAGCAGTTCTTC. This encodes CASSSPWNEQFF.

This clonotype was found a few times. The V and J genes are TRBV28 and TRBJ2-7; no clear D gene. This CDR3 region has 13 residues. In germline, CDR1 is MDHEN, CDR2 SYDVKM. The V gene lost 2 bases and the J gene lost 5 bases, with 10 bases spanning the gap. DNA for the CDR3: TGTGCCAGCAGTTTAACTTACAGAGACGAGCAGTACTTC. Translation: CASSLTYRDEQYF.

This clonotype was picked up a small number of times. A much larger clone sits a single nucleotide away, making a read error possible. The V and J genes are TRBV7-9 and TRBJ2-7, with no clear D. Trimming left V 1 base short and J 0 bases short, with 4 bases between. The CDR3 covers 13 residues. Germline values: CDR1 SEHNR, CDR2 FQNEAQ (reference sequence). In nucleotides, the CDR3 is TGTGCCAGCAGCTTAGTGAGCTCCTACGAGCAGTACTTC. It translates to CASSLVSSYEQYF.

This clonotype has just a few counts. The J gene is TRBJ2-7, the V gene TRBV2; 8 nucleotides align to TRBD1. Germline V CDR1 and CDR2: SNHLY, FYNNEI. With V trimmed by 3 bases and J by 6 bases, 4 bases remained unmatched. CDR3 length equals 13 residues. This CDR3 is CASSETGVGEQYF. The CDR3 DNA is TGTGCCAGCAGTGAGACAGGGGTCGGCGAGCAGTACTTC.

In its sample, this clonotype was seen many times. V and J are TRBV28 and TRBJ2-7, with a possible D match to TRBD1 (5 bases). Germline-derived CDR1 and CDR2 are MDHEN and SYDVKM. The CDR3 has 14 amino acids. V lost 5 bases, J lost 0 bases, and 11 bases lay in between. The CDR3 DNA follows: TGTGCCAGCAGTACGCCGACAGTCTCCTACGAGCAGTACTTC. Its translation is CASSTPTVSYEQYF. Based on the CDR3 plus reference TRBV28 and TRBJ2-7, the full variable domain is DVKVTQSSRYLVKRTGEKVFLECVQDMDHENMFWYRQDPGLGLRLIYFSYDVKMKEKGDIPEGYSVSREKKERFSLILESASTNQTSMYLCASSTPTVSYEQYFGPGTRLTVT.

This clonotype was counted at least ten times. This rearrangement joins TRBV10-3 to TRBJ1-3; TRBD1 matches 7 bases. The V gene's germline CDR1 is ENHRY and CDR2 SYGVKD. Losses at the gene ends were 3 bases for V and 3 bases for J; bases not matched to a gene: 8. The CDR3 is made up of 16 amino acids. The CDR3 sequence: CAISDPKTGFGNTIYF. The CDR3 DNA reads TGTGCCATCAGTGACCCGAAGACAGGGTTTGGAAACACCATATATTTT.

Of note for this clonotype: This sequence may be a read error, since a much larger clone differs from it by one base. The conserved closing phenylalanine or tryptophan is absent in this CDR3, likely reflecting a read error. The V and J genes are TRBV29-1 and TRBJ2-3, with D unresolved. In germline, CDR1 is SQVTM, CDR2 ANQGSEA. V was trimmed by 2 bases and J by 0 bases, leaving 6 bases between them. The CDR3 contains 13 residues. In nucleotides, the CDR3 is TGCAGCGTTGAACCGACTAGCACAGATACGCAGTATCTT. It codes for CSVEPTSTDTQYL.

The chain combines TRBV20-1 with TRBJ2-1, with TRBD2 matching over 8 bases. Germline V CDR1 and CDR2: DFQATT, SNEGSKA (reference sequence). The CDR3 runs 14 residues. V shed 5 bases and J 0 bases; nucleotides not matched to a gene: 3. CDR3 loop: CSARAGASYNEQFF. For the CDR3, the DNA is TGCAGTGCTCGAGCGGGAGCCTCCTACAATGAGCAGTTCTTC.

This clonotype has only a few counts. V gene TRBV7-3 combines with J gene TRBJ2-3; possibly TRBD1 or TRBD2 for D (6 bases each). V was trimmed by 4 bases and J by 9 bases, leaving 17 bases between them. Germline CDR1 SGHTA, CDR2 FQGTGA. CDR3 length equals 14 residues. The CDR3 DNA reads TGTGCCAGCAGCTGGGGGGCAGCGGGTTCGACGCAGTATTTT. This gives the protein CASSWGAAGSTQYF.

The chain joins TRBV12-3 or TRBV12-4 to TRBJ1-3; unclear D gene. CDR3 length: 13 amino acids. Trimming removed 3 bases at V and 2 bases at J, with 5 bases between. The CDR3 loop reads CASSFDPGNTIYF. CDR3 nucleotide sequence: TGTGCCAGCAGTTTTGATCCTGGAAACACCATATATTTT.

This chain joins TRBV4-1 and TRBJ2-3; 14 nucleotides match TRBD2. Germline CDR1 reads MGHRA; CDR2 reads YSYEKL. There are 18 residues in the CDR3. With 0 bases clipped from V and 6 bases from J, the junction kept 8 bases outside the gene matches. The CDR3 sequence is CASSQESPGLAGDDTQYF. For the CDR3, the DNA is TGCGCCAGCAGCCAAGAGAGCCCGGGACTAGCGGGAGACGATACGCAGTATTTT.

Only a few counts were recorded for this clonotype. The J gene is TRBJ1-2, the V gene TRBV29-1; a weak D match, TRBD1 (6 bases). The CDR3 runs 11 residues. Germline assignment: CDR1 SQVTM and CDR2 ANQGSEA. V dropped 5 bases and J dropped 5 bases, with 9 bases sitting between them. The CDR3 reads CSVKTGYGYTF. The DNA of the CDR3 is TGCAGCGTTAAGACAGGTTATGGCTACACCTTC.

This chain links TRBV7-2 with TRBJ2-7; 8 bases are a match to TRBD2. This CDR3 comprises 15 residues. Germline V gene lookup returns CDR1 SGHTA and CDR2 FQGNSA. The ends lost 4 bases at V and 4 bases at J; junction bases unmatched: 9. CDR3 sequence reads: CASSSEGGRSYEQYF. The CDR3 nucleotides are TGTGCCAGCAGCTCGGAGGGCGGGAGGAGTTACGAGCAGTACTTC.

As concerns this clonotype: Being one base from a much bigger clone, this may be a read error. The chain combines TRBV19 with TRBJ2-3, with a weak D call TRBD1 (6 bases). This CDR3 contains 14 residues. The germline gives CDR1 LNHDA, CDR2 SQIVND (reference sequence). V was cut by 11 bases and J by 3 bases, with 18 bases left in between. This CDR3 is CAGTQGLGTDTQYF. Here the CDR3 DNA reads TGTGCCGGTACCCAGGGGCTCGGGACAGATACGCAGTATTTT.

This clonotype was recorded at least ten times. The chain recombines TRBV7-2 with TRBJ1-5; 9 positions agree with TRBD1. The CDR3 has 18 amino acids. Trimming at V came to 1 base and at J to 2 bases, leaving 9 bases not matched to a gene. From germline, CDR1 is SGHTA and CDR2 FQGNSA. CDR3 coding DNA: TGTGCCAGCAGCTTAGTAGCCGGGACAGGGATGGGCAATCAGCCCCAGCATTTT. This gives the protein CASSLVAGTGMGNQPQHF.

This clonotype was recorded at least ten times. J is TRBJ1-4 and V is TRBV4-2, with 8 bases fitting TRBD1. Germline V gene lookup returns CDR1 LGHNA and CDR2 YNFKEQ. The CDR3 runs 15 residues. V lost 1 base to trimming and J lost 8 bases; unmatched junction nucleotides: 6. The CDR3 DNA sequence: TGTGCCAGCAGCCAAGGGAGAGGGACAGGAGAAAAACTGTTTTTT. Translating it yields CASSQGRGTGEKLFF.

The table lists this clonotype with a few counts. The rearrangement links TRBV7-2 to TRBJ2-3; D is uncertain. V was cut by 1 base and J by 1 base, with 12 bases left in between. CDR3 length equals 16 residues. CDR1 and CDR2 (germline): SGHTA, FQGNSA. The CDR3 bases are TGTGCCAGCAGCTTAGACGGTGATGTACGCACAGATACGCAGTATTTT. Encoded protein: CASSLDGDVRTDTQYF.

By share, this clonotype counts as medium-sized. The chain recombines TRBV28 with TRBJ2-3, with D unclear. Per the germline V gene, CDR1 is MDHEN and CDR2 is SYDVKM. Trimming stripped 3 bases from V and 6 bases from J, with 4 bases between. The CDR3 sequence is 11 residues long. The CDR3 is CASSLGDTQYF. CDR3 nucleotides: TGTGCCAGCAGTTTGGGTGATACGCAGTATTTT. Filled out from reference TRBV28 and TRBJ2-3, the complete variable domain reads DVKVTQSSRYLVKRTGEKVFLECVQDMDHENMFWYRQDPGLGLRLIYFSYDVKMKEKGDIPEGYSVSREKKERFSLILESASTNQTSMYLCASSLGDTQYFGPGTRLTVL.

At least ten counts were recorded for this clonotype. The chain is built from TRBV5-1 and TRBJ2-7; D possibly matches TRBD1 or TRBD2 (7 bases each). There are 14 residues in the CDR3. The V end was cut by 2 bases, the J end by 3 bases, with 12 bases between. Germline V gene data show CDR1 as SGHRS and CDR2 as YFSETQ. Here the CDR3 DNA reads TGCGCCAGCAGCTTCGGGGGGACAGACTACGAGCAGTACTTC. It encodes CASSFGGTDYEQYF.

This clonotype was detected many times. The CDR3 coding sequence is TGTGCCATCGCTGACACAGATACGCAGTATTTT. Protein: CAIADTDTQYF. The V and J genes are TRBV10-3 and TRBJ2-3; unclear D gene. The V end lost 8 bases, the J end lost 2 bases, and 5 bases lay between the germline ends. The CDR3 is 11 amino acids. Germline CDR1 and CDR2: ENHRY and SYGVKD.

The sample holds a few counts of this clonotype. V is TRBV24-1 and J is TRBJ2-1; D gene uncertain. Germline V lookup: CDR1 KGHDR, CDR2 SFDVKD. Trimming removed 3 bases at V and 4 bases at J, with 3 bases between. The CDR3 totals 12 residues. The CDR3 DNA follows: TGTGCCACCAGTGATCAGTACAATGAGCAGTTCTTC. Protein product: CATSDQYNEQFF.

The rearrangement links TRBV20-1 to TRBJ1-5; TRBD1 agrees at 8 bases. The germline V gene has CDR1 DFQATT and CDR2 SNEGSKA (reference sequence). Trimming took 1 base from V and 3 from J; bases not matched to a gene: 2. CDR3 size: 14 residues. CDR3 DNA sequence: TGCAGTGCTAGAGTGACAGGGGACAATCAGCCCCAGCATTTT. Its translation: CSARVTGDNQPQHF.

The table lists this clonotype with a few counts. This CDR3 is CASSEVGGRTEAFF. The DNA for the CDR3 is TGTGCCAGCAGTGAAGTGGGGGGTAGGACTGAAGCTTTCTTT. The rearrangement uses TRBV6-1 and TRBJ1-1, with TRBD1 as a possible D gene (5 bases). CDR1 is MNHNS, CDR2 SASEGT, per germline. CDR3 length: 14 residues. V lost 1 base, J lost 5 bases, and 11 bases lay in between.

This sequence joins TRBV4-1 and TRBJ1-4; possibly TRBD1 for D (6 bases). V gave up 6 bases and J gave up 8 bases, with 16 bases separating them. Germline CDR1 is MGHRA and CDR2 is YSYEKL. The CDR3 sequence is 14 residues long. CDR3 DNA: TGCGCCAGCAGACTCGTTGGTACAGGGGAAAAACTGTTTTTT. Translating it yields CASRLVGTGEKLFF.

This clonotype was found many times. V and J are TRBV29-1 and TRBJ2-2; TRBD2 is a possible D gene (6 bases). CDR3 length: 16 residues. With 4 bases removed from V and 6 bases from J, the gap between germline ends came to 21 bases. The V gene's germline CDR1 is SQVTM and CDR2 ANQGSEA. The CDR3 coding sequence is TGCAGCGTTGGGCGGGGCGTCCTCGGGCGAGCCGGGGAGCTGTTTTTT. Translation: CSVGRGVLGRAGELFF.

This clonotype was seen a handful of times. The chain combines TRBV4-3 with TRBJ2-3; 10 bases match TRBD2. CDR1 LGHNA and CDR2 YSLEER come from the germline V gene. Trimming took 5 bases from V and 3 from J; bases not matched to a gene: 8. This CDR3 has 16 residues. The CDR3 protein is CASSGASGRGTDTQYF. The CDR3 nucleotides are TGCGCCAGCAGCGGGGCTAGCGGGAGAGGTACAGATACGCAGTATTTT.

The chain has TRBV3-1 and TRBJ1-6; TRBD1 aligns across 8 bases. Germline values: CDR1 LGHDT, CDR2 YNNKEL (reference sequence). The ends lost 3 bases at V and 8 bases at J; junction bases unmatched: 0. This CDR3 is built from 13 residues. This CDR3 reads CASSQDRDSPLHF. The CDR3 DNA reads as TGTGCCAGCAGCCAGGACAGGGATTCACCCCTCCACTTT. Combining the CDR3 with reference TRBV3-1 and TRBJ1-6 gives the whole variable domain DTAVSQTPKYLVTQMGNDKSIKCEQNLGHDTMYWYKQDSKKFLKIMFSYNNKELIINETVPNRFSPKSPDKAHLNLHINSLELGDSAVYFCASSQDRDSPLHFGNGTRLTVT.